One sample yielded the 3 T cell receptor beta chains listed below, sequenced in a study of PD-L1 blockade in urothelial cancer. Regarding time point: pretreatment peripheral blood. Measured with immunoSEQ multiplex PCR; TCRdb has only the in-frame clones, and not every one. This table holds about 130,000 clones, less than 85% found once. The material sequenced was PBMCs, taken around atezolizumab (anti-PD-L1) treatment. The receptors were sampled from a man aged 45-65 years with urothelial cancer.

The chain recombines TRBV5-6 with TRBJ2-7; D call uncertain. CDR1 is SGHDT and CDR2 is YYEEEE in the germline V gene. CDR3 length equals 11 residues. With 1 base removed from V and 4 bases from J, the gap between germline ends came to 3 bases. Here the CDR3 DNA reads TGTGCCAGCAGCTTGCATTACGAGCAGTACTTC. Translation: CASSLHYEQYF. Based on the CDR3 plus reference TRBV5-6 and TRBJ2-7, the full variable domain is DAGVTQSPTHLIKTRGQQVTLRCSPKSGHDTVSWYQQALGQGPQFIFQYYEEEERQRGNFPDRFSGHQFPNYSSELNVNALLLGDSALYLCASSLHYEQYFGPGTRLTVT.

The chain uses TRBV28 and TRBJ2-7; no clear D. CDR1 is MDHEN and CDR2 is SYDVKM in the germline V gene. Trimming removed 3 bases from V and 2 bases from J, with 14 bases in between. The CDR3 has 15 amino acids. CDR3 DNA sequence: TGTGCCAGCAGTTTGATCAGGTGGCAACCCTACGAGCAGTACTTC. Protein sequence: CASSLIRWQPYEQYF.

The rearrangement joins TRBV30 to TRBJ2-7; D may be TRBD2 (7 bases). V was cut by 7 bases and J by 7 bases, with 26 bases left in between. CDR1 and CDR2 (germline): GTSNPN, SVGIG (reference sequence). This CDR3 has 15 amino acids. The CDR3 bases are TGTGCCTCCGGGACTTGGGCATCTAAGGGGGGGGAGCAGTACTTC. Amino acid sequence: CASGTWASKGGEQYF.